A single sample is the source of the 9 T cell receptor beta chains below, sequenced in a study of T-cell reconstitution after alpha-beta-depleted transplantation in children. TCRbeta library construction was performed incorporating unique molecular identifiers. TCRdb re-analysed the PCR reads in MiXCR, keeping a single row per CDR3 protein. The table records about 980,000 distinct CDR3 sequences, roughly 29% of them present only once. Sequencing used PBMCs, mostly from graft donor cells, obtained 360 days after TCRalphabeta/CD19-depleted stem cell transplant. The receptors were gathered from a boy less than two years old who had a stem cell transplant for SCID, so the T cells may come from the graft donor.

The chain employs TRBV5-1 and TRBJ1-1; D possibly corresponds to TRBD1 (5 bases). CDR1 and CDR2 from the germline V gene are SGHRS and YFSETQ. V was shortened by 3 bases and J by 4 bases, with 13 bases between the two germline ends. CDR3 size: 14 residues. The CDR3 DNA is TGCGCCAGCAGCTCGGAGGGGTTGGGCACTGAAGCTTTCTTT. It encodes CASSSEGLGTEAFF.

The V gene is TRBV7-2, the J gene TRBJ2-3; D is perhaps TRBD2 (6 bases). Germline V lookup: CDR1 SGHTA, CDR2 FQGNSA. The CDR3 length is 16 residues. With 3 bases removed from V and 5 bases from J, the gap between germline ends came to 18 bases. CDR3 sequence (DNA): TGTGCCAGCAGCTTGGGGAGGCTACCCCAACGAGATACGCAGTATTTT. Amino acids: CASSLGRLPQRDTQYF.

This clonotype was detected only a few times. The chain uses TRBV12-3 or TRBV12-4 and TRBJ2-7; tentatively, D is TRBD1 (6 bases). This CDR3 comprises 16 residues. V was pared by 6 bases and J by 8 bases, with 26 bases between. The DNA of the CDR3 is TGTGCCAGCAGATCCCATGGGGGCGCAGGGTTCGTTCAGCAGTACTTC. It encodes CASRSHGGAGFVQQYF.

The chain employs TRBV4-1 and TRBJ1-2; TRBD1 agrees at 9 bases. After removal of 3 bases from V and 8 bases from J, the junction contained 4 bases not matched to a gene. Per germline, CDR1 MGHRA and CDR2 YSYEKL. The CDR3 has 13 residues. CDR3 sequence reads: CASSQGQGGGYTF. The DNA of the CDR3 is TGCGCCAGCAGCCAGGGACAGGGTGGCGGCTACACCTTC.

This clonotype was picked up many times. The chain couples TRBV5-5 to TRBJ2-5, with 8 bases aligning to TRBD1. This CDR3 has 14 amino acids. Germline CDR1 reads SGHKS; CDR2 reads YYEKEE (reference sequence). V dropped 4 bases and J dropped 5; count of bases not matched to a gene: 7. The CDR3 region is CASSTGQGMETQYF. Written as DNA, the CDR3 is TGTGCCAGCAGCACCGGACAGGGAATGGAGACCCAGTACTTC.

The chain couples TRBV6-1 to TRBJ2-3; D not resolved. V lost 6 bases, J lost 0 bases, and 16 bases lay in between. There are 16 residues in the CDR3. CDR1 and CDR2 from the germline V gene are MNHNS and SASEGT. The CDR3: CASRPKIDPSTDTQYF. CDR3 sequence (DNA): TGTGCCAGCAGGCCGAAAATCGACCCTAGCACAGATACGCAGTATTTT.

The V and J genes are TRBV25-1 and TRBJ1-2; the D is unclear. The CDR3 spans 13 residues. From germline, CDR1 is MGHDK and CDR2 SYGVNS. Trimming cost V 6 bases and J 2 bases, with 10 bases left between them. The CDR3 here is CASRSMGNYGYTF. CDR3 coding DNA: TGTGCCAGCAGATCAATGGGGAACTATGGCTACACCTTC.

This clonotype has only a few counts. The CDR3 sequence is CASSTDRVSTGELFF. The DNA for the CDR3 is TGTGCCAGCAGTACTGACAGGGTATCAACCGGGGAGCTGTTTTTT. The rearrangement links TRBV9 to TRBJ2-2; 7 nucleotides align to TRBD1. The CDR3 covers 15 residues. Germline V lookup: CDR1 SGDLS, CDR2 YYNGEE. Unmatched junction bases numbered 9, after V lost 5 bases and J lost 5 bases.

This clonotype came up a few times. The V call is TRBV29-1, the J call TRBJ1-2; D remains ambiguous. Germline assignment: CDR1 SQVTM and CDR2 ANQGSEA. The CDR3 has 13 amino acids. V lost 5 bases to trimming and J lost 6 bases, with 16 bases between them. The CDR3 region is CSVSPIIQDGYTF. The CDR3 DNA reads TGCAGCGTTTCCCCTATTATCCAGGATGGCTACACCTTC.